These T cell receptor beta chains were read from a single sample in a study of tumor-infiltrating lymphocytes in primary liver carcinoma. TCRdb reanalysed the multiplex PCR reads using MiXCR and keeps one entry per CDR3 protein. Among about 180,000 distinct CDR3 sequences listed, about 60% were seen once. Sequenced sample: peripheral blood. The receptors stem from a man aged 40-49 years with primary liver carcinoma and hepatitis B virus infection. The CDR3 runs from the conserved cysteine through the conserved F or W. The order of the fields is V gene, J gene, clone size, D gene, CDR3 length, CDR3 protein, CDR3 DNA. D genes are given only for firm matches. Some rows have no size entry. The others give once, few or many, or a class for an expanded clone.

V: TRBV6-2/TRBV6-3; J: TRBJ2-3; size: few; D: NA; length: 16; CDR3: CASSQPPRGSTDTQYF; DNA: TGTGCCAGCAGTCAGCCCCCCCGGGGGAGCACAGATACGCAGTATTTT
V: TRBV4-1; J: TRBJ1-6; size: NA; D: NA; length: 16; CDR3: CASSPTGRDVNSPLHF; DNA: TGCGCCAGTAGCCCTACAGGACGGGACGTTAATTCACCCCTCCACTTT
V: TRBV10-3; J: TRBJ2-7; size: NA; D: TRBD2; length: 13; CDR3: CAVRLADTYEQYF; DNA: TGTGCTGTCCGACTAGCCGATACCTACGAGCAGTACTTC
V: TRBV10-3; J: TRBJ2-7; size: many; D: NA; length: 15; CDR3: CAISGTVRESIEQYF; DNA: TGTGCCATCAGTGGAACTGTCCGGGAGAGTATCGAGCAGTACTTC
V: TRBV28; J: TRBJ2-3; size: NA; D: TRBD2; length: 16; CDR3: CASSLLWRGTTDTQYF; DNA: TGTGCCAGCAGTTTACTTTGGCGGGGGACCACAGATACGCAGTATTTT
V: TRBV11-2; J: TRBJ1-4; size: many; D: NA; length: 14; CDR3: CASSSHEGHEKLFF; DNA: TGTGCCAGCAGCTCCCATGAAGGGCATGAAAAACTGTTTTTT
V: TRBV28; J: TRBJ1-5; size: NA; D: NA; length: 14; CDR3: CASRLFNSNQPQHF; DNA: TGTGCCAGCAGGCTTTTTAATAGCAATCAGCCCCAGCATTTT
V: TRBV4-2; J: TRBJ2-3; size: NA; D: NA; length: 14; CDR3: CASSHFGDPDTQYF; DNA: TGTGCCAGCAGCCATTTCGGAGACCCAGATACGCAGTATTTT
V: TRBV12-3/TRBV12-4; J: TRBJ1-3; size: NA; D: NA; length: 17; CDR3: CASSWVIWQEDGNTIYF; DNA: TGTGCCAGCAGTTGGGTTATATGGCAGGAGGACGGAAACACCATATATTTT
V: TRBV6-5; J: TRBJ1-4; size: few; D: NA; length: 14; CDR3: CASSQRGENEKLFF; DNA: TGTGCCAGCAGCCAACGGGGGGAAAATGAAAAACTGTTTTTT
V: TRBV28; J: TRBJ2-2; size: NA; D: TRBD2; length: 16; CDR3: CADLERTSGNTGELFF; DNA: TGTGCCGACCTGGAGAGGACTAGCGGGAACACCGGGGAGCTGTTTTTT
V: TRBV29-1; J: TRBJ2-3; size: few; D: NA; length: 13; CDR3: CSGRAESTDTQYF; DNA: TGCAGCGGGAGGGCAGAGAGCACAGATACGCAGTATTTT
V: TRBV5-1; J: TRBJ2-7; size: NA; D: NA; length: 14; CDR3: CASSLSTPSHEQYF; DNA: TGCGCCAGCAGCTTGTCAACCCCTTCCCACGAGCAGTACTTC
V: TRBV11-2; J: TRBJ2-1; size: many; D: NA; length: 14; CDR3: CASSLISGRNEQFF; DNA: TGTGCCAGCAGCTTAATCTCAGGGAGAAATGAGCAGTTCTTC
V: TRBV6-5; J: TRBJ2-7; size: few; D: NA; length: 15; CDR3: CASSYSKVGSYEQYF; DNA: TGTGCCAGCAGTTACTCGAAGGTGGGATCCTACGAGCAGTACTTC
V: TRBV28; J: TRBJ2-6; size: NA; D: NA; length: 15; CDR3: CAGGPSRAGANVLTF; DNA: TGTGCCGGCGGGCCTTCTAGGGCTGGGGCCAACGTCCTGACTTTC
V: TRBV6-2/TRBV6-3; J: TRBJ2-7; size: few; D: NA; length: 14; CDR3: CASSPRDFPYEQYF; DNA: TGTGCCAGCAGTCCCCGGGACTTCCCCTACGAGCAGTACTTC
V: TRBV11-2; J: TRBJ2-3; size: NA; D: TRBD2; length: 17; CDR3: CAGSSGLAVGSTDTQYF; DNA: TGTGCCGGCAGCTCTGGACTAGCGGTGGGAAGCACAGATACGCAGTATTTT
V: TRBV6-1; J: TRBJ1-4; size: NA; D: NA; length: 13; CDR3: CASSPGSGEKLFF; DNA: TGTGCCAGCAGTCCAGGGTCGGGCGAAAAACTGTTTTTT
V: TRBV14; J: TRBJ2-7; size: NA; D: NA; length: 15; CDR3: CASSQVQGGIYEQYF; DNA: TGTGCCAGCAGCCAAGTGCAGGGGGGGATCTACGAGCAGTACTTC
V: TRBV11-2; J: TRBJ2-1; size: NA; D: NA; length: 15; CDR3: CASSRAGVSKYEQFF; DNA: TGTGCCAGCAGCCGAGCCGGGGTTAGCAAGTATGAGCAGTTCTTC
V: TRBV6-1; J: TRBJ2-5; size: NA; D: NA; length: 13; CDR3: CASSEARRETQYF; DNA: TGTGCCAGCAGTGAAGCTAGACGGGAGACCCAGTACTTC
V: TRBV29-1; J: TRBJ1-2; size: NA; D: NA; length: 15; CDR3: CSVQQGGRGNYGHTF; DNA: TGCAGCGTCCAACAGGGAGGAAGGGGGAACTATGGCCACACCTTC
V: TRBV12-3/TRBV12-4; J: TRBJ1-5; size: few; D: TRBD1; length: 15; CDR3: CASSFGRGAREPQHF; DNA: TGTGCCAGCAGTTTCGGCAGGGGGGCAAGAGAGCCCCAGCATTTT
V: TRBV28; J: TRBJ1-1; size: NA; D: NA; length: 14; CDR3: CASSFYDRSTEVFF; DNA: TGTGCCAGCAGTTTCTACGACAGGAGCACTGAAGTTTTCTTT
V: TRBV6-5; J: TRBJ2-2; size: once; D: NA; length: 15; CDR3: CASSLGGGSTGELFF; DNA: TGTGCCAGCAGTTTGGGGGGAGGAAGCACCGGGGAGCTGTTTTTT
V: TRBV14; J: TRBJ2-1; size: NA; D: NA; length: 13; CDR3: CASSLGPSNKQFF; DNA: TGTGCCAGCAGCCTGGGACCCAGCAATAAGCAGTTCTTC
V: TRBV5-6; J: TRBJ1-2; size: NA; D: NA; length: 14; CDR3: CASSPWPGDYGYTF; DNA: TGTGCCAGCAGCCCGTGGCCGGGAGATTATGGCTACACCTTC
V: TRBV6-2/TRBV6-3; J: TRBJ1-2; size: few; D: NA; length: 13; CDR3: CASSPGQQYGYTF; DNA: TGTGCCAGCAGCCCAGGACAGCAATATGGCTACACCTTC
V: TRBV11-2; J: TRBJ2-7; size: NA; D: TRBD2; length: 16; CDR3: CVSSLDWTSGSHEQYF; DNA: TGTGTCAGCAGCTTGGACTGGACTAGCGGGAGCCACGAGCAGTACTTC
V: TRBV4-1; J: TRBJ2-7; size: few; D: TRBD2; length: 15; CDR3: CASSRSGLARYEQYF; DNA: TGCGCCAGCAGCCGCTCGGGACTAGCGCGCTACGAGCAGTACTTC
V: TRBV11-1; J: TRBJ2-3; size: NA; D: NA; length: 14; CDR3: CASSLDMGAATQYF; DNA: TGTGCCAGCAGCTTAGATATGGGGGCAGCTACGCAGTATTTT
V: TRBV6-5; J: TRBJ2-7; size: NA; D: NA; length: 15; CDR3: CASSYSGASRVEQYF; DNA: TGTGCCAGCAGTTACTCAGGCGCTTCCAGGGTCGAGCAGTACTTC
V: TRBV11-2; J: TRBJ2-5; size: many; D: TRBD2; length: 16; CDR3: CASSLASGRAGETQYF; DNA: TGTGCCAGCAGCTTAGCTAGCGGGAGGGCTGGAGAGACCCAGTACTTC
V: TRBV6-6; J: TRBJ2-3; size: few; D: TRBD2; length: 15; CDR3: CASSSPGLGADTQYF; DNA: TGTGCCAGCAGTTCACCGGGACTAGGCGCAGATACGCAGTATTTT
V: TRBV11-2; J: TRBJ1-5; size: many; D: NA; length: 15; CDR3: CASSLSGTGNQPQHF; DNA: TGTGCCAGCAGCTTGTCAGGGACGGGCAATCAGCCCCAGCATTTT
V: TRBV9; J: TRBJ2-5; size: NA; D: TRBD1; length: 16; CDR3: CASSVGGTGNRETQYF; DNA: TGTGCCAGCAGCGTAGGGGGGACAGGAAATCGGGAGACCCAGTACTTC
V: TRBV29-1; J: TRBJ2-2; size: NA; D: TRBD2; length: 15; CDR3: CSVEYAAGASGELFF; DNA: TGCAGCGTTGAATACGCAGCGGGAGCCTCCGGGGAGCTGTTTTTT
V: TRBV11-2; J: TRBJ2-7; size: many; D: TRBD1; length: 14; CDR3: CASSSRQGTHEQYF; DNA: TGTGCCAGCAGCTCCCGACAGGGCACCCACGAGCAGTACTTC
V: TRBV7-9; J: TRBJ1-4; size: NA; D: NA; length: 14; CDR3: CASSLAGMNEKLFF; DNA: TGTGCCAGCAGCTTAGCAGGGATGAATGAAAAACTGTTTTTT
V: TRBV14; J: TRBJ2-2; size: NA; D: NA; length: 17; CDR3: CASSQERVSYAPGELFF; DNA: TGTGCCAGCAGCCAAGAAAGGGTCAGTTATGCACCCGGGGAGCTGTTTTTT
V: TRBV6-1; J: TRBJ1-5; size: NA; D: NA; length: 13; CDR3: CASSLGGPQIQHF; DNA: TGTGCCAGCAGTTTAGGGGGGCCGCAGATCCAGCATTTT
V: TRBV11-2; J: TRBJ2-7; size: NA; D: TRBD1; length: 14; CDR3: CASSLKGGASEQYF; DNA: TGTGCCAGCAGCTTGAAAGGGGGCGCATCCGAGCAATACTTC
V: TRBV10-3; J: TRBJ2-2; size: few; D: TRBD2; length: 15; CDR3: CAISPSGDNTGELFF; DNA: TGTGCCATCAGTCCTAGCGGGGATAACACCGGGGAGCTGTTTTTT
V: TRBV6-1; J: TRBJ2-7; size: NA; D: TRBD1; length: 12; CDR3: CAIEGARCEQYF; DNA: TGTGCCATCGAGGGGGCACGGTGCGAGCAGTACTTC
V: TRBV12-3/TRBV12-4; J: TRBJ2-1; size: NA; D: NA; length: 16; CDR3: CASSSPSESYTHEQFF; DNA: TGTGCCAGCAGTTCCCCTAGCGAGAGTTATACCCATGAGCAGTTCTTC
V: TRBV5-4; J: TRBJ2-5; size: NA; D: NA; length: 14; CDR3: CARSLGMAGETQYF; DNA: TGTGCCAGAAGCTTGGGGATGGCGGGAGAGACCCAGTACTTC
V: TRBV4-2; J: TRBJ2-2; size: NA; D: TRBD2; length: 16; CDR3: CASSQDTSGNTGELFF; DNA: TGTGCCAGCAGCCAAGACACTAGCGGGAACACCGGGGAGCTGTTTTTT
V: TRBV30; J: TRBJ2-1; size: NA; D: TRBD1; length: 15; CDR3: CAWITPGQGAFEQFF; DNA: TGTGCCTGGATCACACCGGGACAGGGGGCTTTCGAGCAGTTCTTC
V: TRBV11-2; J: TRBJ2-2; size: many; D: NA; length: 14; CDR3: CASSFWSNTGELFF; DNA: TGTGCCAGCAGCTTTTGGTCGAACACCGGGGAGCTGTTTTTT
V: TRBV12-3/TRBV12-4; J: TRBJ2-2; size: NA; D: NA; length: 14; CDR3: CASSLGRSGGELFF; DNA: TGTGCCAGCAGTTTGGGTAGATCTGGCGGGGAGCTGTTTTTT
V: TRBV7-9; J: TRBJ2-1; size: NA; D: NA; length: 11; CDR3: CASLVYNEQFF; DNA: TGTGCTAGCCTAGTATACAATGAGCAGTTCTTC
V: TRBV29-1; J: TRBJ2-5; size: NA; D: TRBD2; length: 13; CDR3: CSVGEGAQETQYF; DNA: TGCAGCGTTGGGGAGGGTGCCCAGGAGACTCAGTACTTC
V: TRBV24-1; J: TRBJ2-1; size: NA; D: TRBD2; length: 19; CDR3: CATSDYGTSGRSSYNEQFF; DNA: TGTGCCACCAGTGATTACGGGACTAGCGGCAGGAGCTCCTACAATGAGCAGTTCTTC
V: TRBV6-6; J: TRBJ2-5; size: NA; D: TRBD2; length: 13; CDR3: CASTPSGQETQYF; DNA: TGTGCCAGCACCCCTAGCGGCCAAGAGACCCAGTACTTC
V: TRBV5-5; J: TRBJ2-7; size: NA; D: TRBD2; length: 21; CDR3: CASTLRQGWTSGSRTTYEQYF; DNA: TGTGCCAGCACCTTGAGACAGGGATGGACTAGCGGATCGCGTACAACCTACGAGCAGTACTTC
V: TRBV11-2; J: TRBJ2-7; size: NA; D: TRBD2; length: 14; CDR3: CASSSTSGTYEQYF; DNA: TGTGCCAGCAGCTCTACTAGCGGGACCTACGAGCAGTACTTC
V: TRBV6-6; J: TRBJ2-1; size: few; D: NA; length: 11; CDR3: CASSYYTEQFF; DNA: TGTGCCAGCAGTTATTACACTGAGCAGTTCTTC
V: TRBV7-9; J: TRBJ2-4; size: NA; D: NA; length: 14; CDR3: CASSPPQAKNIQYF; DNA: TGTGCCAGCAGCCCACCCCAAGCCAAAAACATTCAGTACTTC